This T cell receptor beta chain was sequenced in a study of blood T cell repertoires in COVID-19. Deletions cut 0 bases from V and 16 bases from J, with 20 bases between. Germline V gives CDR1 SGDLS, CDR2 YYNGEE. The CDR3 spans 14 residues. Sequencing used immunoSEQ multiplex PCR; TCRdb keeps in-frame clones, though not all of them. There are some 67,000 clones in the sample; approximately 87% occur only once, and 5% to 6.5% lies in the top ten. Sample: peripheral blood. This TCR was sampled from a man aged 50-59 years with active COVID-19. The J gene is TRBJ2-1, the V gene TRBV9, with D tentatively TRBD2 (6 bases). The CDR3 sequence is CASSVGVGGSTPFF. The CDR3 bases are TGTGCCAGCAGCGTAGGGGTGGGAGGCTCCACGCCTTTCTTC.